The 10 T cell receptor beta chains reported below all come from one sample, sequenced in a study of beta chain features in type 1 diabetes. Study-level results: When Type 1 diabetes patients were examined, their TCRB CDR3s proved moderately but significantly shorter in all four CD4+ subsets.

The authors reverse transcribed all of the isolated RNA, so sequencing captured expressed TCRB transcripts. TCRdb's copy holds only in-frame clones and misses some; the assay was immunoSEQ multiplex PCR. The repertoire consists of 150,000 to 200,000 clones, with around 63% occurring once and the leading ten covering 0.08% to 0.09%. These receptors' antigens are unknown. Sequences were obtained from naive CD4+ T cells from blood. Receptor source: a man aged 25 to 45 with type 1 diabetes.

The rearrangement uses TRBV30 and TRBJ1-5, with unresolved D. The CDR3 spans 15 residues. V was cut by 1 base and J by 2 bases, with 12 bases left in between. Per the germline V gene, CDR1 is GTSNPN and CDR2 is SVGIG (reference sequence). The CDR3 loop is CAWSGDAWGNQPQHF. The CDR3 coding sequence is TGTGCCTGGAGTGGAGACGCCTGGGGCAATCAGCCCCAGCATTTT.

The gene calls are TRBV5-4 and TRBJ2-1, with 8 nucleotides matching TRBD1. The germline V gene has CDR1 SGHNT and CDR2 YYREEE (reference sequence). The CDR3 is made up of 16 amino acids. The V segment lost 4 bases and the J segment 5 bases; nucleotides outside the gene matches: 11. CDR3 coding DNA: TGTGCCAGCAGCACCTGGACAGGGATTTTTGACAATGAGCAGTTCTTC. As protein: CASSTWTGIFDNEQFF.

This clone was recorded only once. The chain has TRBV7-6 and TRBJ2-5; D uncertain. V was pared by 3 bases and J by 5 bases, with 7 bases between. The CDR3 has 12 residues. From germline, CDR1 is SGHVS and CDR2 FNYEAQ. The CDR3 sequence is CASSLNKETQYF. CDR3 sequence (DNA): TGTGCCAGCAGCTTGAATAAGGAGACCCAGTACTTC.

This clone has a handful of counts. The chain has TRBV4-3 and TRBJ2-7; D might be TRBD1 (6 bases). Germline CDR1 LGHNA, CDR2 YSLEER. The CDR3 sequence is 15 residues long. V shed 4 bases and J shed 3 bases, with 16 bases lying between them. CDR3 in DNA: TGCGCCAGCAGCCCCCTACAGGGAGTGGGCTACGAGCAGTACTTC. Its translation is CASSPLQGVGYEQYF.

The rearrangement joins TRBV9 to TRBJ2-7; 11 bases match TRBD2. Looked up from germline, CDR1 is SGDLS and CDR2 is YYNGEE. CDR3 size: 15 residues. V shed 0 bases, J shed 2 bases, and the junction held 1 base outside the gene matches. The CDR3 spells CASSVATSGAYEQYF. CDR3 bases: TGTGCCAGCAGCGTAGCGACTAGCGGGGCCTACGAGCAGTACTTC.

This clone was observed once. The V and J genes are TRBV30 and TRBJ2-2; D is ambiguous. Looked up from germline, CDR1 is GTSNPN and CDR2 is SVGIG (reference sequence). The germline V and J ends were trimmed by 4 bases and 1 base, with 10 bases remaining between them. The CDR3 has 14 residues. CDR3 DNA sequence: TGTGCCTGGAATAGCCTGAGGAACACCGGGGAGCTGTTTTTT. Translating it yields CAWNSLRNTGELFF.

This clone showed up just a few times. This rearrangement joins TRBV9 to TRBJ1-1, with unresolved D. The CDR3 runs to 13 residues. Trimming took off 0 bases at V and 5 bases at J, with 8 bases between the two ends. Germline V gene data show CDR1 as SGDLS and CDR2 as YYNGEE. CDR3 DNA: TGTGCCAGCAGCGTAGTGGTGAGGACTGAAGCTTTCTTT. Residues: CASSVVVRTEAFF.

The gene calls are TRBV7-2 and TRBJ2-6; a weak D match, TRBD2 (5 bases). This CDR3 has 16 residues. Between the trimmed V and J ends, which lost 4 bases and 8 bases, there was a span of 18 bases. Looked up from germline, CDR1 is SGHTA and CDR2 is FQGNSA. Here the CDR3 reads CASSSGGLRITNVLTF. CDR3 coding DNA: TGTGCCAGCAGCTCAGGCGGGCTCCGGATAACCAACGTCCTGACTTTC.

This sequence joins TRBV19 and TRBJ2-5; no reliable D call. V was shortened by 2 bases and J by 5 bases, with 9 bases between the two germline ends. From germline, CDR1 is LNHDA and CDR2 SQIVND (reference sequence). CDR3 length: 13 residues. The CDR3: CASSIWGWETQYF. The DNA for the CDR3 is TGTGCCAGTAGTATATGGGGATGGGAGACCCAGTACTTC. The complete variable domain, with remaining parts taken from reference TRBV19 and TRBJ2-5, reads DGGITQSPKYLFRKEGQNVTLSCEQNLNHDAMYWYRQDPGQGLRLIYYSQIVNDFQKGDIAEGYSVSREKKESFPLTVTSAQKNPTAFYLCASSIWGWETQYFGPGTRLLVL.

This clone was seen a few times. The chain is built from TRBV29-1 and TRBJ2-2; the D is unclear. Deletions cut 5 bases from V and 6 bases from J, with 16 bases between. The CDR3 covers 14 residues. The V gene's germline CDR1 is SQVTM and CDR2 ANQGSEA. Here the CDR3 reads CSVLSRRDAGELFF. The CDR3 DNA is TGCAGCGTTCTCAGCAGGCGAGACGCCGGGGAGCTGTTTTTT.